Below, one T cell receptor beta chain is given with its context. In the study's own analysis: Amplified reference gene primers provided the basis for estimating nucleated cell counts. Data came from immunoSEQ multiplex PCR; TCRdb stores just in-frame clones and leaves some out. The V and J calls and clone size were taken over from that table, and D and trimming were inferred from the DNA. The table has about 170,000 clones, approximately 90% seen once. The sample comes from a study of blood T cell repertoires in COVID-19. Looking at the study overall: Samples representing acute and convalescent COVID-19 were sourced from the United States, Italy and Spain. The cDNA or gDNA used as material had been derived from T cells, B-cell-depleted T cells, or PBMCs.

The CDR3 has 11 residues. Germline values: CDR1 MNHEY, CDR2 SVGEGT. Trimming removed 5 bases from V and 7 bases from J, with 6 bases in between. The V and J genes are TRBV6-2 or TRBV6-3 and TRBJ2-1, with D unresolved. This TCR was sampled from a man in his fifties or sixties with acute or convalescent COVID-19. Sample: peripheral blood. In DNA, the CDR3 is TGTGCCAGCAGTCTCGGTAATGAGCAGTTCTTC. It specifies CASSLGNEQFF.